This T cell receptor beta chain came from a study of blood T cell repertoires in COVID-19. Trimming cost V 3 bases and J 3 bases; bases outside gene matches: 4. The CDR3 runs to 15 residues. Germline V gene data show CDR1 as SGHRS and CDR2 as YFSETQ. This clone was recorded a few times. Some clones are missing from TCRdb's copy, which holds only in-frame ones; the method was immunoSEQ multiplex PCR. The data contain about 230,000 clones, over 70% of them singletons. Source material: peripheral blood. The receptor was derived from an elderly man with acute or convalescent COVID-19. The chain has TRBV5-1 and TRBJ2-1; 9 bases align to TRBD2. The DNA of the CDR3 is TGCGCCAGCAGCTCTCTAGCGGGAAGCTACAATGAGCAGTTCTTC. This codes for CASSSLAGSYNEQFF. The variable domain in full, completed from reference TRBV5-1 and TRBJ2-1, reads KAGVTQTPRYLIKTRGQQVTLSCSPISGHRSVSWYQQTPGQGLQFLFEYFSETQRNKGNFPGRFSGRQFSNSRSEMNVSTLELGDSALYLCASSSLAGSYNEQFFGPGTRLTVL.